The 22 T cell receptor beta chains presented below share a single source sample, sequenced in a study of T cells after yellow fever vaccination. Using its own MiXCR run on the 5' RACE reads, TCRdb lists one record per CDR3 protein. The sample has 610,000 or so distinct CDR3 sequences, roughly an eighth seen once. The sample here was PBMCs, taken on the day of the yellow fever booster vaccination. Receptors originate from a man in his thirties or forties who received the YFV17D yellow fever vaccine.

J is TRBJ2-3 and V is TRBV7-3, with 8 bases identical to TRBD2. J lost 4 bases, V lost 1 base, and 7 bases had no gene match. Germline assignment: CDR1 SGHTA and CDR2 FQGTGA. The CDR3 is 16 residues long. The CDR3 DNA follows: TGTGCCAGCAGCTTAAAAAGCGGGAGTATCTCAGATACGCAGTATTTT. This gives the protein CASSLKSGSISDTQYF.

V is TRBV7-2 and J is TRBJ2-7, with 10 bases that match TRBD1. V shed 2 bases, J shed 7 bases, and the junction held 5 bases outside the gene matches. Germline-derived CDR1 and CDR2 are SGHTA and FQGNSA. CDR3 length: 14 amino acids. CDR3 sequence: CASSLYGTGVEQYF. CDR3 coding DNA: TGTGCCAGCAGCTTATACGGGACAGGGGTTGAGCAGTACTTC.

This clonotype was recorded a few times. DNA for the CDR3: TGCGCCAGCAGCTTGTTCGCCCCCAGGACGGAGACCCAGTACTTC. The encoded protein is CASSLFAPRTETQYF. V is TRBV5-1 and J is TRBJ2-5; unclear D gene. Germline lookup yields CDR1 SGHRS and CDR2 YFSETQ. The length of the CDR3 is 15 residues. V lost 1 base to trimming and J lost 5 bases, with 15 bases between them.

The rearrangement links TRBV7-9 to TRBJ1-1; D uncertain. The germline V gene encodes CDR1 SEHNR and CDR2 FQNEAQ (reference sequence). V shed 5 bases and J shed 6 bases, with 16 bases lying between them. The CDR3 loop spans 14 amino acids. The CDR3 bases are TGTGCCAGCAGCCAACGTGGGGTACGGGCTGAAGCTTTCTTT. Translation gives CASSQRGVRAEAFF.

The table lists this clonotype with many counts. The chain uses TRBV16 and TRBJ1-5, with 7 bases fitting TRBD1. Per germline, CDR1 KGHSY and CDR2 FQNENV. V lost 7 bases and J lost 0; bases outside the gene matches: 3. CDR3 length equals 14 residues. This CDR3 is CASKGTDSNQPQHF. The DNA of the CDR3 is TGTGCCAGCAAAGGGACAGATAGCAATCAGCCCCAGCATTTT.

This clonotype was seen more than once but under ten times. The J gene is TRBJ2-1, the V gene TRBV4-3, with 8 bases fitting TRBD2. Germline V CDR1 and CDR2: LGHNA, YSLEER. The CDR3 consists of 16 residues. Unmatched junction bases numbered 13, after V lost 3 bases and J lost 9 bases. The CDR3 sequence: CASSHPLGSGTVEQFF. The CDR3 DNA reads TGCGCCAGCAGCCACCCCCTCGGTAGCGGGACCGTTGAGCAGTTCTTC.

The CDR3 loop is CASSYHFRRSGANTGELFF. CDR3 bases: TGTGCCAGCAGTTATCATTTTCGTCGTAGCGGCGCGAACACCGGGGAGCTGTTTTTT. The chain combines TRBV6-2 or TRBV6-3 with TRBJ2-2, with D perhaps matching TRBD2 (6 bases). The CDR3 is made up of 19 amino acids. With 3 bases removed from V and 0 bases from J, the gap between germline ends came to 20 bases. The germline gives CDR1 MNHEY, CDR2 SVGEGT.

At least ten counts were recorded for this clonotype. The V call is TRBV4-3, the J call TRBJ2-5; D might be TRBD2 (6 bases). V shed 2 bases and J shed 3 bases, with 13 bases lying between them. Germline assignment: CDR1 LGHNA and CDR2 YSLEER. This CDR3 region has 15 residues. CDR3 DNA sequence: TGCGCCAGCAGCCAATCATTTCTAGCGAAAGAGACCCAGTACTTC. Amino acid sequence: CASSQSFLAKETQYF.

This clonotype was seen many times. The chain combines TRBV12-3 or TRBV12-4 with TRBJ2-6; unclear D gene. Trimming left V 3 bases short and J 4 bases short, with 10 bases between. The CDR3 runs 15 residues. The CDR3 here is CASSLMVFGANVLTF. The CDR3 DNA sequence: TGTGCCAGCAGTTTGATGGTTTTCGGGGCCAACGTCCTGACTTTC.

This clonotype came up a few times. The CDR3 loop is CSAQRAGEQYF. CDR3 bases: TGCAGTGCTCAAAGGGCTGGGGAGCAGTACTTC. The chain is built from TRBV20-1 and TRBJ2-7; no firm D call. This CDR3 spans 11 amino acids. Trimming removed 5 bases at V and 7 bases at J, with 12 bases between. Germline V lookup: CDR1 DFQATT, CDR2 SNEGSKA (reference sequence).

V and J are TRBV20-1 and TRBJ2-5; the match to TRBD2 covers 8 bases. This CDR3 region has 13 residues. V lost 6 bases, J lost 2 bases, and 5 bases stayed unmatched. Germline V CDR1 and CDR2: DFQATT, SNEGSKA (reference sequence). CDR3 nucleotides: TGCAGTGCAGTTACTAGCGGTCAAGAGACCCAGTACTTC. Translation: CSAVTSGQETQYF.

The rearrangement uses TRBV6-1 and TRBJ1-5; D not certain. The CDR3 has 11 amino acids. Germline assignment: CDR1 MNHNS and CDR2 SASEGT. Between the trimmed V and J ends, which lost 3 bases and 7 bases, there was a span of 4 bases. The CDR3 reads CASSDGQPQHF. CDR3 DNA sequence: TGTGCCAGCAGTGATGGGCAGCCCCAGCATTTT.

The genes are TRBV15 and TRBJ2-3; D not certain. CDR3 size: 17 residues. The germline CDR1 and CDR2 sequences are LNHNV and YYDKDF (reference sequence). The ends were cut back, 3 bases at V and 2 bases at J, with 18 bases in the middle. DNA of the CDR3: TGTGCCACCAGCAGTCGCCGGTCGGATAGGCTCACAGATACGCAGTATTTT. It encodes CATSSRRSDRLTDTQYF.

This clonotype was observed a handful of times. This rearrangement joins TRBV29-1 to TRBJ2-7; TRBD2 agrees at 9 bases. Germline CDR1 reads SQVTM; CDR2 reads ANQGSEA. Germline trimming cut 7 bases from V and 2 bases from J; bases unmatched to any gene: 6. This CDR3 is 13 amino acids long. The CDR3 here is CSAAGGGAYEQYF. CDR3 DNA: TGCAGCGCGGCGGGGGGGGGAGCCTACGAGCAGTACTTC.

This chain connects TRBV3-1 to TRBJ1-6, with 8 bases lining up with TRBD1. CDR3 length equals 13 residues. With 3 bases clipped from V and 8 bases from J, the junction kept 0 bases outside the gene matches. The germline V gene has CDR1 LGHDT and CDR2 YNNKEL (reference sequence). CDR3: CASSQTGDSPLHF. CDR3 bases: TGTGCCAGCAGCCAGACAGGGGATTCACCCCTCCACTTT.

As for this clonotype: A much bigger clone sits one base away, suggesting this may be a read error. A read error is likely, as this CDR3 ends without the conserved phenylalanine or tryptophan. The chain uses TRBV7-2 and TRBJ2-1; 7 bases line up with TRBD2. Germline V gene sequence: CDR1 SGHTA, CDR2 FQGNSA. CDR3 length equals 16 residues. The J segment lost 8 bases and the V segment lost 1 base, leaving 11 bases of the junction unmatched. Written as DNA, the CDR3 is TGTGCCAGCAGCTTAGTACTCCGCGGGAGTCTCGATGAGCAGTTCTCC. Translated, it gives CASSLVLRGSLDEQFS.

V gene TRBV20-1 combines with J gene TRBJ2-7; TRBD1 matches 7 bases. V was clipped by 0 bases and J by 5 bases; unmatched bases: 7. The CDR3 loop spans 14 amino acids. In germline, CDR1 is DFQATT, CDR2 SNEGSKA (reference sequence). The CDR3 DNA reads TGCAGTGCTAGAGAGACCCAGACAGGGAACGAGCAGTACTTC. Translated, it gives CSARETQTGNEQYF.

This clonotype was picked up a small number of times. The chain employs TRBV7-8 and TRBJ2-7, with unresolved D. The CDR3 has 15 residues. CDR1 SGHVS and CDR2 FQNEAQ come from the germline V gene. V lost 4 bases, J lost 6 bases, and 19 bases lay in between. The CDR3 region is CASSSQLLSSTEQYF. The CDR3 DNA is TGTGCCAGCAGCTCGCAACTATTGTCCAGTACCGAGCAGTACTTC.

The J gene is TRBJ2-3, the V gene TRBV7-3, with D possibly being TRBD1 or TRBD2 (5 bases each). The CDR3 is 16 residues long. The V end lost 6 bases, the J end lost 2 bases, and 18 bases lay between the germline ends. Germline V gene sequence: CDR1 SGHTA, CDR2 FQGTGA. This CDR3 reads CASRLSRDGYTDTQYF. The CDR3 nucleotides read TGTGCCAGCAGGCTTAGCCGGGACGGGTACACAGATACGCAGTATTTT.

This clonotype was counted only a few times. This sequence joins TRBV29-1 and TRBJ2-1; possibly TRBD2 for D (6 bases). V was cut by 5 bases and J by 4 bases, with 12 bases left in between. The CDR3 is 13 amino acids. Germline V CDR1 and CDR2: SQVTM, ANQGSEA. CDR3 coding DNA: TGCAGCGTTCGGGGGACCCTTTACAATGAGCAGTTCTTC. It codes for CSVRGTLYNEQFF.

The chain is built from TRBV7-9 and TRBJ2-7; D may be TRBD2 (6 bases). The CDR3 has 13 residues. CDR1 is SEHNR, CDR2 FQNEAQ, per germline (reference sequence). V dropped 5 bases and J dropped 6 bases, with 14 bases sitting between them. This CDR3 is CASSAGIVREQYF. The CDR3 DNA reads TGTGCCAGCAGCGCGGGGATAGTCCGCGAGCAGTACTTC.

The CDR3 sequence is CASSLVAGMGTYEQYF. In DNA, the CDR3 is TGTGCCAGCAGTTTAGTGGCGGGGATGGGCACCTACGAGCAGTACTTC. This chain uses TRBV27 with TRBJ2-7, with D maybe TRBD2 (6 bases). V lost 2 bases to trimming and J lost 2 bases, with 16 bases between them. This CDR3 is 16 amino acids long. Germline V gene sequence: CDR1 MNHEY, CDR2 SMNVEV (reference sequence).